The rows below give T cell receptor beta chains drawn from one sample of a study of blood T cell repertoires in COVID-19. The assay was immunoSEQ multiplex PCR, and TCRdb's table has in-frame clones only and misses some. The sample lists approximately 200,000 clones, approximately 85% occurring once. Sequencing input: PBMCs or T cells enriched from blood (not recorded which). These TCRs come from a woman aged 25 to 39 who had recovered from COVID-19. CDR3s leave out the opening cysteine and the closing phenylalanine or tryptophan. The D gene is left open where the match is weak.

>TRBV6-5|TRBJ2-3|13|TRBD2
ASSQGLVRADTQY
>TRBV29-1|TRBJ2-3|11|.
SVVGDSTDTQY
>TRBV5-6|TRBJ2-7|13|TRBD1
ASSSGQGTRIGQY
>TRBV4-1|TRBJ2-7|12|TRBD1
ASSQGQGAEEQY
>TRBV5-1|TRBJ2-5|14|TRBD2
ASSSGLAQNQETQY
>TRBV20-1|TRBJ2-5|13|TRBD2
SASSPGGEAETQY
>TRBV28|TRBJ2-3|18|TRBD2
ASSRQKPGLAGGPRDTQY
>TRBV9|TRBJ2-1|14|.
ASSPPTGASYNEQF
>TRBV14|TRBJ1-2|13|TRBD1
ASSQLLEGASGYT
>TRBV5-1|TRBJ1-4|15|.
ASRLSQNRGANEKLF
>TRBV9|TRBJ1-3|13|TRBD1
ASSVDRGGTNTIY
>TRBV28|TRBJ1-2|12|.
ASSVGGSTYGYT
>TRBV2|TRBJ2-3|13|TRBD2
ASRETSGITDTQY
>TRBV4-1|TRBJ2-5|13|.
ASSPDEGGQETQY
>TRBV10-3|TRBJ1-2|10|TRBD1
AILDRAYGYT
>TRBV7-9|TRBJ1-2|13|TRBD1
ASSSQTGAGYGYT
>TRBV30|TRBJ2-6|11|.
ACQRVGANVLT
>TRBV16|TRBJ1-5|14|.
ASSLSGGVVNQPQH
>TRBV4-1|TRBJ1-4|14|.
ASSQGYGATNEKLF
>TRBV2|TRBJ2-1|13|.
ASSVGRHLYNEQF
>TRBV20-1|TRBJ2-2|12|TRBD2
SASLAGGTGELF
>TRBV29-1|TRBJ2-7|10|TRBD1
SAGTGPVEQY
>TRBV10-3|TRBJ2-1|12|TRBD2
AINPSGGYNEQF
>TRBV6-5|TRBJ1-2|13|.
ASTRRRGIGDGYT
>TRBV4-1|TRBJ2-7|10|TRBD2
ASSQPGTSIY
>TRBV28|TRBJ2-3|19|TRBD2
ASSSTRLAGGQWGGTDTQY
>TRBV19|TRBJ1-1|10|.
ASSMQGVRAF
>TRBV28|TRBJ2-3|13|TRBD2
ASSMGLAADHTQY
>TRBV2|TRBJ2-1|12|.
ASSLAPAYNEQF
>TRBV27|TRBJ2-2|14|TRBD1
ASRKQGSGNTGELF
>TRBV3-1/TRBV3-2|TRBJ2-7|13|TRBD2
ASSQGAGGAYEQY
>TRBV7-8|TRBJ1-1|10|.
ASSLGQGPSF
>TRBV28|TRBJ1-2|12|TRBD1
ASSGGTGLYGYT
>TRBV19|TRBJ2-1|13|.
ASTVGRNPYNEQF
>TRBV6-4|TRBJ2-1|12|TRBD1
ASSEETGLNEQF
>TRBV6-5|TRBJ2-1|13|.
ASRLLNQGYHEQF
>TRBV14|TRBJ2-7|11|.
ASSPVREFEQY
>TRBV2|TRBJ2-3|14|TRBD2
ASSEGLAGSGDTQY
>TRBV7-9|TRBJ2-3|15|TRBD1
ASSLNLLGTGSDTQY
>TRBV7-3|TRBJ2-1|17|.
ASRPPGLAHTSSYNEQF
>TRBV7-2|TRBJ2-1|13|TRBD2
ASSPETSGWNEQF
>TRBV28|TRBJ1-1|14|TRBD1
ASSLLQGVSVTEAF
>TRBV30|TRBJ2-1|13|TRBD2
AWSFRTSGYNEQF
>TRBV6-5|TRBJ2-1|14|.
ASSSRTVRTYNEQF